The 20 T cell receptor beta chains in this list originate from one sample, sequenced in a study of cytomegalovirus exposure and HLA in healthy donors. It was with 60 Vbeta and 13 Jbeta primers that the PCR ran. TCRdb's copy holds only in-frame clones and misses some; the assay was immunoSEQ multiplex PCR. Of about 200,000 clones in the sample, around 86% were seen once. The sample comprised PBMCs. The receptors here all came from a woman in her thirties or forties in good health and CMV-seronegative.

The V gene is TRBV30, the J gene TRBJ2-3; 7 bases are a match to TRBD2. The CDR3 runs to 15 residues. V lost 2 bases, J lost 3 bases, and 8 bases stayed unmatched. Looked up from germline, CDR1 is GTSNPN and CDR2 is SVGIG (reference sequence). The CDR3 nucleotides read TGTGCCTGGAGTTCAAGGACTAGTGTTACAGATACGCAGTATTTT. Amino acids: CAWSSRTSVTDTQYF.

In its sample, this clone was seen once. The chain couples TRBV19 to TRBJ2-7; D is perhaps TRBD2 (6 bases). Trimming pared 5 bases from V and 2 bases from J, leaving 16 bases between. From germline, CDR1 is LNHDA and CDR2 SQIVND (reference sequence). This CDR3 region has 15 residues. CDR3 nucleotides: TGTGCCAGTAGTTCCCCTAGCGTGGAGCCCTACGAGCAGTACTTC. Its protein product is CASSSPSVEPYEQYF.

The chain employs TRBV7-2 and TRBJ2-7, with a weak D call TRBD2 (6 bases). The germline V gene encodes CDR1 SGHTA and CDR2 FQGNSA. V lost 3 bases and J lost 3, with 12 bases in between. CDR3 length: 14 residues. CDR3 DNA: TGTGCCAGCAGCTTGGACGGGAGTCGCTACGAGCAGTACTTC. Translated: CASSLDGSRYEQYF.

The V and J genes are TRBV2 and TRBJ2-5; D might be TRBD1 (6 bases). V lost 6 bases, J lost 11 bases, and 16 bases lay in between. The CDR3 has 12 residues. Germline CDR1 reads SNHLY; CDR2 reads FYNNEI. The CDR3 region is CASSIGQLQQYF. The CDR3 nucleotides are TGTGCCAGCAGCATTGGACAGCTCCAACAGTACTTC.

This chain connects TRBV5-8 to TRBJ1-2; tentatively, D is TRBD1 (6 bases). The germline V gene encodes CDR1 SGHTS and CDR2 YDEGEE. The V end lost 4 bases, the J end lost 1 base, and 14 bases lay between the germline ends. The CDR3 length is 15 residues. The CDR3 sequence is CASSPHGQYNYGYTF. CDR3 DNA sequence: TGTGCCAGCAGCCCTCACGGACAGTATAACTATGGCTACACCTTC. Together with reference TRBV5-8 and TRBJ1-2, the CDR3 gives the full variable domain: EAGVTQSPTHLIKTRGQQATLRCSPISGHTSVYWYQQALGLGLQFLLWYDEGEERNRGNFPPRFSGRQFPNYSSELNVNALELEDSALYLCASSPHGQYNYGYTFGSGTRLTVV.

The chain recombines TRBV2 with TRBJ2-7; TRBD2 matches 7 bases. J was trimmed by 4 bases and V by 8 bases; bases with no gene match: 5. CDR1 SNHLY and CDR2 FYNNEI come from the germline V gene. There are 12 residues in the CDR3. This chain's CDR3 is CASEGGSYEQYF. The DNA for the CDR3 is TGTGCCAGCGAGGGAGGGTCATACGAGCAGTACTTC.

This clone appeared a single time. The rearrangement links TRBV27 to TRBJ2-7; perhaps TRBD2 as D (6 bases). Between the trimmed V and J ends, which lost 2 bases and 1 base, there was a span of 12 bases. Germline CDR1 reads MNHEY; CDR2 reads SMNVEV (reference sequence). The CDR3 has 15 amino acids. DNA of the CDR3: TGTGCCAGCAGTTTAGCGCAGGGACTTTCCTACGAGCAGTACTTC. This encodes CASSLAQGLSYEQYF.

To note about this clone: One end of the junction fails to match germline, which may point to a read error. J is TRBJ1-4 and V is TRBV7-9; D gene ambiguous. CDR3 length: 12 residues. Per germline, CDR1 SEHNR and CDR2 FQNEAQ (reference sequence). The CDR3 DNA sequence: TGTGCCAGCAGCTTAGCGGACGTTAAAGCGGTTTTT. Translation gives CASSLADVKAVF.

This clone has a single count. This rearrangement joins TRBV19 to TRBJ2-7, with TRBD1 matching over 7 bases. The CDR3 has 12 residues. The germline CDR1 and CDR2 sequences are LNHDA and SQIVND (reference sequence). Trimming removed 11 bases from V and 7 bases from J; junction bases left unmatched: 11. CDR3 sequence reads: CAGNTGAGEQYF. The CDR3 DNA sequence: TGTGCCGGAAATACAGGGGCAGGGGAGCAGTACTTC.

The chain joins TRBV30 to TRBJ1-5; TRBD1 agrees at 7 bases. Germline V gene sequence: CDR1 GTSNPN, CDR2 SVGIG (reference sequence). The CDR3 is 13 amino acids. Trimming removed 1 base from V and 7 bases from J; junction bases left unmatched: 4. CDR3 loop: CAWSGQGGQPQHF. For the CDR3, the DNA is TGTGCCTGGAGTGGACAGGGCGGACAGCCCCAGCATTTT.

This clone was observed a single time. The rearrangement links TRBV2 to TRBJ1-1; no firm D call. CDR3 length: 14 amino acids. With 6 bases removed from V and 1 base from J, the gap between germline ends came to 12 bases. Germline values: CDR1 SNHLY, CDR2 FYNNEI. CDR3 in DNA: TGTGCCAGCAGCAACGCATGGCAGAACACTGAAGCTTTCTTT. This translates into CASSNAWQNTEAFF.

In nucleotides, the CDR3 is TGTGCCAGCTCCAATAGCGGGTTCAGCTCCTACAATGAGCAGTTCTTC. Protein: CASSNSGFSSYNEQFF. The chain links TRBV18 to TRBJ2-1, with 7 bases that match TRBD2. J gave up 0 bases and V 6 bases, and 8 bases lay outside the gene matches. CDR1 is KGHSH, CDR2 LQKENI, per germline. This CDR3 region has 16 residues.

The genes are TRBV12-5 and TRBJ1-5, with D possibly being TRBD1 (5 bases). The germline V gene encodes CDR1 LGHNT and CDR2 FRNRAP. This CDR3 spans 12 amino acids. The V gene lost 7 bases and the J gene lost 4 bases, with 8 bases spanning the gap. DNA of the CDR3: TGTGCTAGTGCCCAGGGTAATCAGCCCCAGCATTTT. It specifies CASAQGNQPQHF.

The V gene is TRBV27, the J gene TRBJ1-5, with 10 bases aligning to TRBD1. The CDR3 totals 18 residues. J lost 0 bases, V lost 6 bases, and 11 bases had no gene match. CDR1 and CDR2 (germline): MNHEY, SMNVEV (reference sequence). CDR3 in amino acids: CASRKGTGAGYSNQPQHF. CDR3 sequence (DNA): TGTGCCAGCAGAAAGGGGACAGGGGCCGGGTATAGCAATCAGCCCCAGCATTTT.

The chain combines TRBV7-8 with TRBJ2-5, with a possible D match to TRBD2 (5 bases). This CDR3 is 15 amino acids long. Trimming removed 7 bases at V and 1 base at J, with 16 bases between. From germline, CDR1 is SGHVS and CDR2 FQNEAQ. The CDR3 reads CASISTAAGQETQYF. The CDR3 coding sequence is TGTGCCAGCATCTCCACAGCTGCGGGCCAAGAGACCCAGTACTTC.

The chain carries TRBV5-1 and TRBJ2-3, with 11 bases lining up with TRBD2. The CDR3 covers 18 residues. Germline V gene lookup returns CDR1 SGHRS and CDR2 YFSETQ. The junction had 12 bases not matched to a gene; V was cut back by 5 bases and J by 1 base. The CDR3 loop reads CASRSTSGSRSGTDTQYF. The CDR3 coding sequence is TGCGCCAGCAGGTCTACTAGCGGGAGCCGTTCGGGCACAGATACGCAGTATTTT.

The J gene is TRBJ2-2, the V gene TRBV30; 8 nucleotides agree with TRBD1. The germline V gene has CDR1 GTSNPN and CDR2 SVGIG (reference sequence). Trimming at V came to 0 bases and at J to 6 bases, leaving 9 bases not matched to a gene. The CDR3 contains 16 residues. The DNA for the CDR3 is TGTGCCTGGAGTGTGAGGCACAGGGGGTTATCCGGGGAGCTGTTTTTT. It specifies CAWSVRHRGLSGELFF.

This clone came up a few times. V is TRBV11-2 and J is TRBJ2-7; D may be TRBD2 (5 bases). V gave up 5 bases and J gave up 9 bases, with 20 bases separating them. The CDR3 extends over 14 amino acids. The V gene's germline CDR1 is SGHAT and CDR2 FQNNGV. The chain's CDR3 is CASSLDSTIFLQYF. The DNA for the CDR3 is TGTGCCAGCAGCCTGGACTCTACTATATTCCTGCAGTACTTC.

This chain links TRBV28 with TRBJ1-1; D ambiguous. V was trimmed by 6 bases and J by 2 bases, leaving 19 bases between them. CDR1 MDHEN and CDR2 SYDVKM come from the germline V gene. CDR3 length equals 16 residues. As DNA, the CDR3 is TGTGCCAGCAGCCCTAGGTCCCTATCGCCAAACACTGAAGCTTTCTTT. It specifies CASSPRSLSPNTEAFF.

The chain links TRBV11-2 to TRBJ1-1; 7 bases line up with TRBD1. CDR3 length equals 13 residues. Losses at the gene ends were 3 bases for V and 4 bases for J; bases not matched to a gene: 2. Looked up from germline, CDR1 is SGHAT and CDR2 is FQNNGV. This chain's CDR3 is CASSLGQTTEAFF. In DNA form, the CDR3 reads TGTGCCAGCAGCTTGGGACAGACCACTGAAGCTTTCTTT.